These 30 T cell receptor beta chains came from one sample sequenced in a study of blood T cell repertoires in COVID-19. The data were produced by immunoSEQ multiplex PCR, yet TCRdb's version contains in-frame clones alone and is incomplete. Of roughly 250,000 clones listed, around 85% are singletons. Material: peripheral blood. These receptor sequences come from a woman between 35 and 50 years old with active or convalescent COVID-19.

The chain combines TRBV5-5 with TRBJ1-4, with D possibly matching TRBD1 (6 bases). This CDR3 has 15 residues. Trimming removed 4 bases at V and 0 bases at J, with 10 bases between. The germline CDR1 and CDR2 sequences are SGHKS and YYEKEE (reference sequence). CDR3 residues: CASSQRTATNEKLFF. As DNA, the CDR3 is TGTGCCAGCAGCCAAAGGACAGCAACTAATGAAAAACTGTTTTTT.

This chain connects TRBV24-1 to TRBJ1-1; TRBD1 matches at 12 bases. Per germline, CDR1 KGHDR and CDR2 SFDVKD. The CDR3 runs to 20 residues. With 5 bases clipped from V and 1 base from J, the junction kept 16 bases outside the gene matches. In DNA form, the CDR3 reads TGTGCCACCAGTGCCCCCATGCCCCGGGACAGGGGGCATCGGAACACTGAAGCTTTCTTT. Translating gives CATSAPMPRDRGHRNTEAFF.

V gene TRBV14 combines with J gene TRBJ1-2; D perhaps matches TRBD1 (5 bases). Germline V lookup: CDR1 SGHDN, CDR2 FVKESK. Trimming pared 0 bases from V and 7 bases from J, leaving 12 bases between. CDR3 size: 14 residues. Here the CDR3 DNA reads TGTGCCAGCAGCCAAGATCCCAGGGTTATTGGCTACACCTTC. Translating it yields CASSQDPRVIGYTF.

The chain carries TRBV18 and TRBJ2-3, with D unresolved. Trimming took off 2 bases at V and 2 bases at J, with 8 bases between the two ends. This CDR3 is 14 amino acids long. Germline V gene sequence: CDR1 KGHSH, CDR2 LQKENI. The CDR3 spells CASSPGQNTDTQYF. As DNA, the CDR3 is TGTGCCAGCTCACCAGGGCAGAACACAGATACGCAGTATTTT.

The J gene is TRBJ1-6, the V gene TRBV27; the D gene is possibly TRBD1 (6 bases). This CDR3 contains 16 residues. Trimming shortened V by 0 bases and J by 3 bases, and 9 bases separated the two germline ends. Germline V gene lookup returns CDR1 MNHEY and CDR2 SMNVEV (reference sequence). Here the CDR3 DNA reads TGTGCCAGCAGTTTATCGGGGGCTTTCTATAATTCACCCCTCCACTTT. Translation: CASSLSGAFYNSPLHF.

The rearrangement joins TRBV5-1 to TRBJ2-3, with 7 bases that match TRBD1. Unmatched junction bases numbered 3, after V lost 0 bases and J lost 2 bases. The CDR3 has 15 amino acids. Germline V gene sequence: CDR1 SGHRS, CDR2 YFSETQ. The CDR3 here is CASSLEGTDTDTQYF. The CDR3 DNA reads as TGCGCCAGCAGCTTGGAGGGGACAGACACAGATACGCAGTATTTT.

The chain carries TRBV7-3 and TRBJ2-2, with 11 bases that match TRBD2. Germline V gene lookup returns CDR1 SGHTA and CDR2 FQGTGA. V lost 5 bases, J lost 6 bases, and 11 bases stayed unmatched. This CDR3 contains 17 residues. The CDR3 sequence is CASSLRRSGGAAGELFF. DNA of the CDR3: TGTGCCAGCAGCCTAAGACGTAGCGGGGGGGCCGCCGGGGAGCTGTTTTTT.

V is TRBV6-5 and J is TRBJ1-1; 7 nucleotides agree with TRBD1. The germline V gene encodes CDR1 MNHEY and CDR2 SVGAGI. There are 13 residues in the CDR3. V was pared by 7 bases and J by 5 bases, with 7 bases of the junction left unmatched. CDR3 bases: TGTGCCAGCACAACAAGGGGGCTTACTGAAGCTTTCTTT. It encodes CASTTRGLTEAFF.

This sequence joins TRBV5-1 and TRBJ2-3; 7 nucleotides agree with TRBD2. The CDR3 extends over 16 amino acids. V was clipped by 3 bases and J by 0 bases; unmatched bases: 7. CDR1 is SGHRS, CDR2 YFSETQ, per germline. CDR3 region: CASSSPPGGSTDTQYF. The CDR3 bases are TGCGCCAGCAGCTCGCCCCCGGGGGGAAGCACAGATACGCAGTATTTT.

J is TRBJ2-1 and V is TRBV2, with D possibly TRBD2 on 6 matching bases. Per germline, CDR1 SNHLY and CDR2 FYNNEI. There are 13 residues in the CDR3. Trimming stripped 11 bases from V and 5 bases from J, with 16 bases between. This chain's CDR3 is CAGKPGLNNEQFF. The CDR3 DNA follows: TGTGCCGGTAAACCGGGACTTAACAATGAGCAGTTCTTC.

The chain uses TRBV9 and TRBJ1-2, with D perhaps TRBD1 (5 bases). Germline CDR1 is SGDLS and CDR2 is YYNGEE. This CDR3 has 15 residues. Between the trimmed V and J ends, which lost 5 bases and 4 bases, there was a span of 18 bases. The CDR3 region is CASRDPLQGVYGYTF. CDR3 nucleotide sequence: TGTGCCAGCAGGGATCCTCTGCAGGGCGTCTATGGCTACACCTTC.

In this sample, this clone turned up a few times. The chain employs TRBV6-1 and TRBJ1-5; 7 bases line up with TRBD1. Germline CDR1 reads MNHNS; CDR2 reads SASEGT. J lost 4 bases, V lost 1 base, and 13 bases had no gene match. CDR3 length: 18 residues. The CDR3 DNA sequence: TGTGCCAGCAGTGAAGAGAATACAGGGGCGATTCGGAATCAGCCCCAGCATTTT. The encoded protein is CASSEENTGAIRNQPQHF.

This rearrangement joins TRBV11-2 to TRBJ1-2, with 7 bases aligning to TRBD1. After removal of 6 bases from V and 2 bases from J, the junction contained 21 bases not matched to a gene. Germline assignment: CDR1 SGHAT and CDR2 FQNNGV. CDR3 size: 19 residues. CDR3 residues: CASRVGKFFDRERNYGYTF. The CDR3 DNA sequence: TGTGCCAGCAGGGTTGGGAAGTTCTTCGACAGGGAGAGAAACTATGGCTACACCTTC.

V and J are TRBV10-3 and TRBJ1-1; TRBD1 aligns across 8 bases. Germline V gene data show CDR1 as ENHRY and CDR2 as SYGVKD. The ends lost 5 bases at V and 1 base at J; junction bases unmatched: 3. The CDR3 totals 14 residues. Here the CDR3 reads CAISSGTGNTEAFF. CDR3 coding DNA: TGTGCCATCAGTTCCGGGACAGGGAACACTGAAGCTTTCTTT.

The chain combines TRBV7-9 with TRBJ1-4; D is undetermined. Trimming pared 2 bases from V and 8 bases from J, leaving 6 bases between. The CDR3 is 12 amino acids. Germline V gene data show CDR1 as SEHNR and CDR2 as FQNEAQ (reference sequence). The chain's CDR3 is CASSLSREKLFF. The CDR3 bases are TGTGCCAGCAGCTTAAGCAGGGAAAAACTGTTTTTT.

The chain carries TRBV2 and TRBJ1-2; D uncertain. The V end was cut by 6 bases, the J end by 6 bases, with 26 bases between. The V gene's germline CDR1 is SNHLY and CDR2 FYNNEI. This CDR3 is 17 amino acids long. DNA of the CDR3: TGTGCCAGCAGACCAAATCCCTTGACACGGAGGAAGAATGGCTACACCTTC. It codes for CASRPNPLTRRKNGYTF.

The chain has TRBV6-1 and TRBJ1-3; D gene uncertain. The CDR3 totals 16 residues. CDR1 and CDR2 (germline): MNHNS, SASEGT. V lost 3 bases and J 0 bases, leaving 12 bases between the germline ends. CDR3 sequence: CASSDLLGSSGNTIYF. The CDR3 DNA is TGTGCCAGCAGTGACCTCTTGGGGAGCTCTGGAAACACCATATATTTT.

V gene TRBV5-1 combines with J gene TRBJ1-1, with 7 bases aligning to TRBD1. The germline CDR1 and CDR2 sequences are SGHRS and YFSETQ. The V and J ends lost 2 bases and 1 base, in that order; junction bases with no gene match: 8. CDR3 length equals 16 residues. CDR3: CASSLGTVLQNTEAFF. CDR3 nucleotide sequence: TGCGCCAGCAGCTTAGGGACAGTCCTTCAGAACACTGAAGCTTTCTTT.

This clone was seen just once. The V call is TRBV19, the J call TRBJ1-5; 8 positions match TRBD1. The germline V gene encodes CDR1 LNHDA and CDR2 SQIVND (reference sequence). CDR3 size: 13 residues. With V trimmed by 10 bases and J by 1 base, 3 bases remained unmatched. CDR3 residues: CATRGPSNQPQHF. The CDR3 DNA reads TGTGCCACCAGGGGGCCGAGCAATCAGCCCCAGCATTTT. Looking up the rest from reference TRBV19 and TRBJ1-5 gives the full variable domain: DGGITQSPKYLFRKEGQNVTLSCEQNLNHDAMYWYRQDPGQGLRLIYYSQIVNDFQKGDIAEGYSVSREKKESFPLTVTSAQKNPTAFYLCATRGPSNQPQHFGDGTRLSIL.

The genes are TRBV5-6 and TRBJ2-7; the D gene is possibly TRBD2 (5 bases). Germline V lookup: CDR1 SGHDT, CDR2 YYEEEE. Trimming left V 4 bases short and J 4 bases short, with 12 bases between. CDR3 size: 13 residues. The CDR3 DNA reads TGTGCCAGCAGCGAAACGGGGATTTACGAGCAGTACGTC. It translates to CASSETGIYEQYV.

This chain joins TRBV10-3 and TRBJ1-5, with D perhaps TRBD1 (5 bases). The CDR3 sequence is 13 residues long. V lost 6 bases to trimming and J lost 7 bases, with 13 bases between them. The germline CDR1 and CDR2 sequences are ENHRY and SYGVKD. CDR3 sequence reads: CAIRGDFTQPQHF. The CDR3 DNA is TGTGCCATCAGAGGGGACTTTACACAGCCCCAGCATTTT.

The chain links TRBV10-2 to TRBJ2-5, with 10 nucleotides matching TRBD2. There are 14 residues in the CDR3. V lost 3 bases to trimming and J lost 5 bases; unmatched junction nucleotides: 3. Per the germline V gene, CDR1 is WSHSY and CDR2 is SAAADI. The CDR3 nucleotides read TGCGCCAGCAGTGATACTAGCGGGGCGGAGACCCAGTACTTC. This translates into CASSDTSGAETQYF.

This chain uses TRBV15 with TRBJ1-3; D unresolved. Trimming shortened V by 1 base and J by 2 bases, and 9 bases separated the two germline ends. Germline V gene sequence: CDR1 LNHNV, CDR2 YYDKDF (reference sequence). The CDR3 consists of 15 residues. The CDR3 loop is CATSRVRGTGNTIYF. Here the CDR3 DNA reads TGTGCCACCAGCAGAGTTCGAGGGACTGGAAACACCATATATTTT.

The CDR3 sequence: CASSPGDTDTQYF. The CDR3 nucleotides read TGTGCCAGCAGCCCGGGGGACACAGATACGCAGTATTTT. V usage is TRBV28 and J usage is TRBJ2-3; a possible D gene is TRBD2 (6 bases). Between the trimmed V and J ends, which lost 6 bases and 2 bases, there was a span of 9 bases. Germline lookup yields CDR1 MDHEN and CDR2 SYDVKM. The CDR3 spans 13 residues. The variable domain in full, completed from reference TRBV28 and TRBJ2-3, reads DVKVTQSSRYLVKRTGEKVFLECVQDMDHENMFWYRQDPGLGLRLIYFSYDVKMKEKGDIPEGYSVSREKKERFSLILESASTNQTSMYLCASSPGDTDTQYFGPGTRLTVL.

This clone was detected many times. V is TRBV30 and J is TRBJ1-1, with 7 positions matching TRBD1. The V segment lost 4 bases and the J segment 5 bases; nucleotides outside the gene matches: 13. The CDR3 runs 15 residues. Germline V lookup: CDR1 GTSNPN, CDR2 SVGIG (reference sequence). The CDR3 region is CAWTTAGGIVTEAFF. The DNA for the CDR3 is TGTGCCTGGACCACCGCAGGGGGGATCGTGACTGAAGCTTTCTTT.

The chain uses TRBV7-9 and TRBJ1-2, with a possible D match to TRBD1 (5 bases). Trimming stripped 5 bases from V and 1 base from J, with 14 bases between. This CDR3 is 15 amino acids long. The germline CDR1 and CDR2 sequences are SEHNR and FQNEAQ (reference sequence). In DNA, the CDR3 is TGTGCCAGCAGCCCCCGAAGACAGAATAACTATGGCTACACCTTC. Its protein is CASSPRRQNNYGYTF.

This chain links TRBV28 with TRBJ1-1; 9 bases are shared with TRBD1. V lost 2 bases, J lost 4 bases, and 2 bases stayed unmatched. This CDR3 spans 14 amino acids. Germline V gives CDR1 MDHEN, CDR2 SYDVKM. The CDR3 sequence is CASSLGQGSTEAFF. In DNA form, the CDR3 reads TGTGCCAGCAGTTTAGGACAGGGGAGCACTGAAGCTTTCTTT.

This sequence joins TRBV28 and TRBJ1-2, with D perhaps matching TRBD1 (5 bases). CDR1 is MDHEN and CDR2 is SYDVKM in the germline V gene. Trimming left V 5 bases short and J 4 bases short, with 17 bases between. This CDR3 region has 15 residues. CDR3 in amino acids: CASSLEGRGLYGYTF. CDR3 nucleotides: TGTGCCAGCAGTCTCGAGGGTAGGGGACTCTATGGCTACACCTTC.

DNA of the CDR3: TGTGCCACCAGGGACAGGGGGCTCGCAGATACGCAGTATTTT. Protein: CATRDRGLADTQYF. The chain combines TRBV19 with TRBJ2-3; the match to TRBD1 covers 12 bases. V gave up 10 bases and J gave up 4 bases; unmatched junction bases: 6. CDR1 and CDR2 from the germline V gene are LNHDA and SQIVND (reference sequence). The CDR3 is 14 residues long. The entire variable domain, with the rest obtained from reference TRBV19 and TRBJ2-3, is as follows: DGGITQSPKYLFRKEGQNVTLSCEQNLNHDAMYWYRQDPGQGLRLIYYSQIVNDFQKGDIAEGYSVSREKKESFPLTVTSAQKNPTAFYLCATRDRGLADTQYFGPGTRLTVL.

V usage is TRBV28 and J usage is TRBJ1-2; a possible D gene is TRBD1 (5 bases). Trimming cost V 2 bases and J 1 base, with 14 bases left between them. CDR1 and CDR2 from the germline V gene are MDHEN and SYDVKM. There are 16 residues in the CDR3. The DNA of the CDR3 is TGTGCCAGCAGTTTAGGTCTTCAGGGAGGTAACTATGGCTACACCTTC. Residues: CASSLGLQGGNYGYTF.